This T cell receptor beta chain stems from a study of cytomegalovirus exposure and HLA in healthy donors. Study-level results: Indistinguishable V segments such as TRBV6-2 and TRBV6-3 were excluded.

60 Vbeta and 13 Jbeta primers were used in PCR. Some clones are missing from TCRdb's copy, which holds only in-frame ones; the method was immunoSEQ multiplex PCR. The repertoire holds 200,000 or so clones, over 75% seen once, with about 6% in the top ten. On this clone itself: Its antigen remains unknown.

This CDR3 comprises 15 residues. Germline CDR1 reads LNHDA; CDR2 reads SQIVND (reference sequence). Trimming removed 4 bases from V and 7 bases from J; junction bases left unmatched: 8. The V and J genes are TRBV19 and TRBJ2-1; 9 nucleotides align to TRBD2. Material for sequencing was PBMCs. This TCR derives from a man in his forties or fifties in good health and CMV-seropositive. The CDR3 DNA reads TGTGCCAGTAGTACAGTCGCGGGGGGGCGGAATGAGCAGTTCTTC. Translated: CASSTVAGGRNEQFF.